Listed here are 24 T cell receptor beta chains from one sample, sequenced in a study of blood T cell repertoires in COVID-19. Data came from immunoSEQ multiplex PCR; TCRdb stores just in-frame clones and leaves some out. Of a few hundred thousand clones in the sample, approximately 90% were seen once. Sequencing was performed on PBMCs or T cells enriched from blood (not recorded which). The receptors here all came from a woman under 30 who had recovered from COVID-19.

The V and J genes are TRBV18 and TRBJ1-1; maybe TRBD1 (5 bases). This CDR3 comprises 14 residues. Germline V gene lookup returns CDR1 KGHSH and CDR2 LQKENI. The V and J ends lost 6 bases and 2 bases respectively, with 13 bases between them. As DNA, the CDR3 is TGTGCCAGCTCGCGGGGGACGGCAAACACTGAAGCTTTCTTT. This codes for CASSRGTANTEAFF.

The CDR3 spells CASSPSLENNEQFF. The CDR3 bases are TGTGCCAGTAGCCCCTCTTTAGAAAACAATGAGCAGTTCTTC. The gene calls are TRBV19 and TRBJ2-1; no clear D gene. The CDR3 spans 14 residues. V lost 6 bases to trimming and J lost 5 bases, with 14 bases between them. Germline V gene data show CDR1 as LNHDA and CDR2 as SQIVND (reference sequence).

The chain employs TRBV5-1 and TRBJ2-7, with 10 bases matching TRBD2. The germline gives CDR1 SGHRS, CDR2 YFSETQ. The CDR3 spans 14 residues. V dropped 6 bases and J dropped 6; count of bases not matched to a gene: 9. CDR3 amino acids: CASNWASGSTEQYF. As DNA, the CDR3 is TGCGCCAGCAATTGGGCTAGCGGGAGTACCGAGCAGTACTTC.

CDR3 in amino acids: CASSQVPGIGGYTF. The CDR3 region has the DNA TGCGCCAGCAGCCAAGTGCCGGGTATCGGTGGCTACACCTTC. The chain links TRBV4-3 to TRBJ1-2; D ambiguous. Germline V gene lookup returns CDR1 LGHNA and CDR2 YSLEER. This CDR3 region has 14 residues. Trimming stripped 1 base from V and 7 bases from J, with 13 bases between.

The J gene is TRBJ1-4, the V gene TRBV6-1, with 10 bases lining up with TRBD1. Looked up from germline, CDR1 is MNHNS and CDR2 is SASEGT. The CDR3 has 14 amino acids. J was trimmed by 8 bases and V by 3 bases; bases with no gene match: 3. The CDR3 nucleotides are TGTGCCAGCAGTGAGACGACAGGGGGCGAAAAACTGTTTTTT. Translation: CASSETTGGEKLFF.

This clone was seen many times. The chain has TRBV19 and TRBJ1-2; D is unclear. The CDR3 length is 10 residues. With 6 bases removed from V and 6 bases from J, the gap between germline ends came to 5 bases. Germline CDR1 LNHDA, CDR2 SQIVND (reference sequence). This CDR3 reads CASRRDGYTF. Written as DNA, the CDR3 is TGTGCCAGTAGACGGGATGGCTACACCTTC.

The V and J genes are TRBV3-1 (or the pseudogene TRBV3-2) and TRBJ2-7; tentative D call: TRBD1 (5 bases). The CDR3 runs 15 residues. V lost 1 base, J lost 1 base, and 11 bases lay in between. CDR1 LGHDT and CDR2 YNNKEL come from the germline V gene (reference sequence). The CDR3 nucleotides read TGTGCCAGCAGCCAAGCGTACAGGACATCCTACGAGCAGTACTTC. Protein: CASSQAYRTSYEQYF.

The V and J genes are TRBV5-1 and TRBJ1-5; perhaps TRBD1 as D (5 bases). CDR3 size: 14 residues. Trimming stripped 0 bases from V and 7 bases from J, with 11 bases between. Germline V gene lookup returns CDR1 SGHRS and CDR2 YFSETQ. The CDR3 DNA sequence: TGCGCCAGCAGCTTGGTGGGGGGAGGGCAGCCCCAGCATTTT. Protein sequence: CASSLVGGGQPQHF.

J is TRBJ1-1 and V is TRBV29-1; D not resolved. Germline V CDR1 and CDR2: SQVTM, ANQGSEA. CDR3 length: 13 residues. Deletions cut 1 base from V and 4 bases from J, with 10 bases between. This CDR3 is CSVEVTFATEAFF. The CDR3 DNA sequence: TGCAGCGTTGAAGTGACTTTTGCCACTGAAGCTTTCTTT.

The chain couples TRBV28 to TRBJ2-1; D is undetermined. Germline V gene sequence: CDR1 MDHEN, CDR2 SYDVKM. The CDR3 totals 14 residues. Trimming pared 5 bases from V and 4 bases from J, leaving 12 bases between. CDR3 in DNA: TGTGCCAGCAGTCCAGCGACGGATTACAATGAGCAGTTCTTC. It codes for CASSPATDYNEQFF.

The chain is built from TRBV7-2 and TRBJ2-5; D might be TRBD1 (5 bases). The CDR3 length is 14 residues. Trimming pared 1 base from V and 1 base from J, leaving 7 bases between. CDR1 and CDR2 (germline): SGHTA, FQGNSA. The CDR3 DNA reads TGTGCCAGCAGCTTAGGGGGCGCCCAAGAGACCCAGTACTTC. Amino acid sequence: CASSLGGAQETQYF.

The rearrangement joins TRBV7-2 to TRBJ1-4; 8 bases align to TRBD1. Trimming removed 1 base from V and 8 bases from J; junction bases left unmatched: 6. Germline CDR1 reads SGHTA; CDR2 reads FQGNSA. This CDR3 has 15 amino acids. The CDR3 protein is CASSLVDRGGEKLFF. The CDR3 DNA sequence: TGTGCCAGCAGCTTAGTCGACAGGGGCGGCGAAAAACTGTTTTTT.

The gene calls are TRBV7-2 and TRBJ1-5; 10 positions agree with TRBD1. This CDR3 region has 15 residues. V shed 4 bases and J 3 bases; nucleotides not matched to a gene: 3. Germline loops: CDR1 SGHTA, CDR2 FQGNSA. CDR3: CASSSGTGVNQPQHF. The CDR3 DNA reads as TGTGCCAGCAGCTCCGGGACAGGGGTCAATCAGCCCCAGCATTTT.

V gene TRBV30 combines with J gene TRBJ2-4; unclear D gene. The CDR3 loop spans 16 amino acids. V was trimmed by 0 bases and J by 3 bases, leaving 15 bases between them. Germline V gives CDR1 GTSNPN, CDR2 SVGIG (reference sequence). The CDR3 DNA reads TGTGCCTGGAGTGTACACGTTGGTTTTATCAAAAACATTCAGTACTTC. This codes for CAWSVHVGFIKNIQYF.

V and J are TRBV28 and TRBJ2-1; TRBD1 aligns across 9 bases. The length of the CDR3 is 15 residues. Germline CDR1 reads MDHEN; CDR2 reads SYDVKM. J lost 6 bases, V lost 3 bases, and 6 bases had no gene match. The DNA of the CDR3 is TGTGCCAGCAGTTTCTTAGGACAGGGGTTCAATGAGCAGTTCTTC. Its translation is CASSFLGQGFNEQFF.

The chain recombines TRBV19 with TRBJ1-5; 7 bases agree with TRBD1. The V segment lost 6 bases and the J segment 2 bases; nucleotides outside the gene matches: 10. This CDR3 spans 16 amino acids. Germline V lookup: CDR1 LNHDA, CDR2 SQIVND (reference sequence). The CDR3 here is CASSRRQGWGNQPQHF. Here the CDR3 DNA reads TGTGCCAGTAGCCGCAGACAGGGTTGGGGCAATCAGCCCCAGCATTTT. The full variable domain, rest sourced from reference TRBV19 and TRBJ1-5, is DGGITQSPKYLFRKEGQNVTLSCEQNLNHDAMYWYRQDPGQGLRLIYYSQIVNDFQKGDIAEGYSVSREKKESFPLTVTSAQKNPTAFYLCASSRRQGWGNQPQHFGDGTRLSIL.

This chain uses TRBV30 with TRBJ1-5; 7 bases fit TRBD1. Germline-derived CDR1 and CDR2 are GTSNPN and SVGIG (reference sequence). The V gene end was trimmed by 0 bases and the J gene end by 0 bases; junction bases not matched to a gene: 14. The CDR3 loop spans 19 amino acids. The DNA for the CDR3 is TGTGCCTGGAGTGTATTTCAGGGGGACTTATTAGATAGCAATCAGCCCCAGCATTTT. This encodes CAWSVFQGDLLDSNQPQHF.

This rearrangement joins TRBV14 to TRBJ2-7, with a possible D match to TRBD1 (6 bases). Germline CDR1 SGHDN, CDR2 FVKESK. Trimming left V 4 bases short and J 0 bases short, with 16 bases between. The CDR3 sequence is 16 residues long. The CDR3 is CASSPRQAIFSYEQYF. The DNA for the CDR3 is TGTGCCAGCAGCCCTAGACAGGCGATCTTCTCCTACGAGCAGTACTTC.

This sequence joins TRBV7-2 and TRBJ1-1; possible D gene TRBD1, 5 bases. Trimming left V 5 bases short and J 3 bases short, with 7 bases between. This CDR3 is built from 12 residues. Germline values: CDR1 SGHTA, CDR2 FQGNSA. Here the CDR3 DNA reads TGTGCCAGCAGCCTCAGGGACACTGAAGCTTTCTTT. Encoded protein: CASSLRDTEAFF. Filled out from reference TRBV7-2 and TRBJ1-1, the complete variable domain reads GAGVSQSPSNKVTEKGKDVELRCDPISGHTALYWYRQSLGQGLEFLIYFQGNSAPDKSGLPSDRFSAERTGGSVSTLTIQRTQQEDSAVYLCASSLRDTEAFFGQGTRLTVV.

V and J are TRBV5-3 and TRBJ2-7; 15 positions agree with TRBD2. TRBV5-3 is an ORF for which the function is uncertain. The trim removed 4 bases at V and 5 bases at J, leaving 10 bases unmatched. This CDR3 is 17 amino acids long. The CDR3 coding sequence is TGTGCCAGAAGCCCTCCGGGACTAGCGGGAGGCCGCCACGAGCAGTACTTC. Its protein is CARSPPGLAGGRHEQYF.

The chain links TRBV3-1 (or the pseudogene TRBV3-2) to TRBJ2-7, with D possibly TRBD2 on 6 matching bases. Deletions cut 1 base from V and 6 bases from J, with 16 bases between. The CDR3 runs 15 residues. Per germline, CDR1 LGHDT and CDR2 YNNKEL (reference sequence). DNA for the CDR3: TGTGCCAGCAGCCAAGGGTTCAGCGGAGCGGGCGAGCAGTACTTC. This gives the protein CASSQGFSGAGEQYF.

The rearrangement uses TRBV4-2 and TRBJ2-7; TRBD1 agrees at 8 bases. This CDR3 has 14 amino acids. Per the germline V gene, CDR1 is LGHNA and CDR2 is YNFKEQ. V gave up 1 base and J gave up 6 bases; unmatched junction bases: 5. CDR3 nucleotide sequence: TGTGCCAGCAGCCAAGCGGACAGGGCTGGCGAGCAGTACTTC. It codes for CASSQADRAGEQYF.

The chain joins TRBV28 to TRBJ1-2; no clear D. CDR3 length: 12 residues. CDR1 is MDHEN, CDR2 SYDVKM, per germline. V lost 7 bases to trimming and J lost 5 bases, with 11 bases between them. The CDR3 loop is CASTMSGYGYTF. The CDR3 nucleotides read TGTGCCAGCACCATGTCGGGTTATGGCTACACCTTC.

In DNA form, the CDR3 reads TGTGCCAGCAGTGACTCTTCGGACAGGGGTTTAGAGCAGTACTTC. Translated, it gives CASSDSSDRGLEQYF. The chain carries TRBV6-4 and TRBJ2-7; 9 nucleotides line up with TRBD1. Germline V gene sequence: CDR1 MRHNA, CDR2 SNTAGT. The CDR3 is made up of 15 amino acids. The V segment lost 0 bases and the J segment 7 bases; nucleotides outside the gene matches: 7.